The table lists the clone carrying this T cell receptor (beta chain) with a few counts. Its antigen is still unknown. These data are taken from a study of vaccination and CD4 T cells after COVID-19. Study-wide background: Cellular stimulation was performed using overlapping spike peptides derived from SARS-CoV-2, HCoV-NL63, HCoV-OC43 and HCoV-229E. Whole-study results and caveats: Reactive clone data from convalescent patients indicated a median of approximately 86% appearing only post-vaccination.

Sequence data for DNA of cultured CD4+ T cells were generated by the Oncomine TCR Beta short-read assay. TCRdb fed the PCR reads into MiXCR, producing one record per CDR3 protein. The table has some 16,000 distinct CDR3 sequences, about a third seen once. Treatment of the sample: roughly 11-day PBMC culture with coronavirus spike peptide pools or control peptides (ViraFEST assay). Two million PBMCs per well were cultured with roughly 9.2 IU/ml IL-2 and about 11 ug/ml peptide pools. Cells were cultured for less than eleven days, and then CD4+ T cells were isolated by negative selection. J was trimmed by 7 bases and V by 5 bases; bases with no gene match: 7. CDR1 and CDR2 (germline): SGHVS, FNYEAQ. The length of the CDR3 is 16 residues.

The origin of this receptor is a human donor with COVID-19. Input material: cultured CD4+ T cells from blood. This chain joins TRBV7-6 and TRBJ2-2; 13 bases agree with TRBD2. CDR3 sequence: CASSLLAGGLNGELFF. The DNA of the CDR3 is TGTGCCAGCAGCCTACTAGCGGGGGGGCTGAACGGGGAGCTGTTTTTT.